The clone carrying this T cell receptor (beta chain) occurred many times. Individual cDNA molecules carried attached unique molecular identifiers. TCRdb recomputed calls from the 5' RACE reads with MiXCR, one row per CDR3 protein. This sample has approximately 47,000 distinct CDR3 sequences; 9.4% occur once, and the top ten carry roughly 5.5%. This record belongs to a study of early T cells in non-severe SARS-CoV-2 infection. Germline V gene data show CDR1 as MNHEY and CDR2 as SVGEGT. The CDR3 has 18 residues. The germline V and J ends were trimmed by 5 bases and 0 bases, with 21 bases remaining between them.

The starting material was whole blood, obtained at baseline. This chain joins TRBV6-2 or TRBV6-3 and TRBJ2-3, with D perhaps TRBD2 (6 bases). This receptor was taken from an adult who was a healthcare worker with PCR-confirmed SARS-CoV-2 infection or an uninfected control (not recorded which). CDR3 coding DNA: TGTGCCAGCAGTAACCCGGGAGTGCTGGCCCCTAGCACAGATACGCAGTATTTT. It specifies CASSNPGVLAPSTDTQYF.